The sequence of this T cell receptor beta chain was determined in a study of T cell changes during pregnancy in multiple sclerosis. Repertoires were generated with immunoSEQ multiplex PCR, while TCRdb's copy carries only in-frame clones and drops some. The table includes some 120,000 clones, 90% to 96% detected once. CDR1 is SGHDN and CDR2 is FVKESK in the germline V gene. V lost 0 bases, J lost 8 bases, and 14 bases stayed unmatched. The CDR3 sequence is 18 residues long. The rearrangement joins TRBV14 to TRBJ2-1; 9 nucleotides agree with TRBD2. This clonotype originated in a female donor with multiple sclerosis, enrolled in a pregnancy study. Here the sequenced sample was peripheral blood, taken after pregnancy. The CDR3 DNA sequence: TGTGCCAGCAGCCAAGAAAACCCCGGACTAGCGCCTCTCTATGAGCAGTTCTTC. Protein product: CASSQENPGLAPLYEQFF.